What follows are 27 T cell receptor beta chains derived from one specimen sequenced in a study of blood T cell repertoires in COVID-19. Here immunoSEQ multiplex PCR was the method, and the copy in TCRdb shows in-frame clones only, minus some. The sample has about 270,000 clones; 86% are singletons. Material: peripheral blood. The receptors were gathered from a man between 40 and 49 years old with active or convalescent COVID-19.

As DNA, the CDR3 is TGTGCCAGCCTCGGACAGAGGAGAACCGGGGAGCTGTTTTTT. Its protein is CASLGQRRTGELFF. The rearrangement uses TRBV6-5 and TRBJ2-2, with D possibly being TRBD1 (6 bases). V was shortened by 8 bases and J by 5 bases, with 15 bases between the two germline ends. CDR3 length equals 14 residues. Germline lookup yields CDR1 MNHEY and CDR2 SVGAGI.

CDR3 protein: CASSPNTGGSTDTQYF. CDR3 bases: TGTGCCAGCAGCCCAAATACGGGGGGAAGCACAGATACGCAGTATTTT. The chain has TRBV3-1 (or the pseudogene TRBV3-2) and TRBJ2-3, with 7 bases fitting TRBD2. CDR3 length: 16 amino acids. From germline, CDR1 is LGHDT and CDR2 YNNKEL (reference sequence). J gave up 0 bases and V 4 bases, and 7 bases lay outside the gene matches.

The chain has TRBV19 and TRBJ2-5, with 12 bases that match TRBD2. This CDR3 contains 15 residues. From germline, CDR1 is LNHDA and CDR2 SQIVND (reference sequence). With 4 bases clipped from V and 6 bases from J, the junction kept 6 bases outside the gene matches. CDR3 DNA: TGTGCCAGTAGTACGACTAGCGGGAGTGTAAAGACCCAGTACTTC. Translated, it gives CASSTTSGSVKTQYF.

CDR3: CASSQSGLGRGTYEQYF. The DNA for the CDR3 is TGTGCCAGCAGCCAATCTGGGCTCGGGCGGGGCACCTACGAGCAGTACTTC. V gene TRBV14 combines with J gene TRBJ2-7; D is possibly TRBD2 (6 bases). Germline V lookup: CDR1 SGHDN, CDR2 FVKESK. Trimming cost V 2 bases and J 2 bases, with 19 bases left between them. CDR3 size: 17 residues.

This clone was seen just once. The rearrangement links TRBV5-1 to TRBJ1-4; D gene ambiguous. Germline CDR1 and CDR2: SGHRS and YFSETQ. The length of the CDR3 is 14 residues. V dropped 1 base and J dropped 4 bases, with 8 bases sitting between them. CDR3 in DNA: TGCGCCAGCAGCTTGTCGGCGGGTAATGAAAAACTGTTTTTT. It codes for CASSLSAGNEKLFF.

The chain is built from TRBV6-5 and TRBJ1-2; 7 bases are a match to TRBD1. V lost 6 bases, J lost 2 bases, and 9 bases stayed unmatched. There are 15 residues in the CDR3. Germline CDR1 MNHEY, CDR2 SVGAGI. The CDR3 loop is CASRPRQGFNYGYTF. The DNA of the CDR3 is TGTGCCAGCAGGCCCCGACAGGGATTCAACTATGGCTACACCTTC.

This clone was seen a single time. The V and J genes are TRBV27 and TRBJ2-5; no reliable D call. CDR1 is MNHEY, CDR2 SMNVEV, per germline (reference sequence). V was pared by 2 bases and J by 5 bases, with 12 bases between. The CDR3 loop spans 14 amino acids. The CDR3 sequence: CASSLGPPKETQYF. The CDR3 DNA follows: TGTGCCAGCAGTTTAGGCCCGCCGAAGGAGACCCAGTACTTC.

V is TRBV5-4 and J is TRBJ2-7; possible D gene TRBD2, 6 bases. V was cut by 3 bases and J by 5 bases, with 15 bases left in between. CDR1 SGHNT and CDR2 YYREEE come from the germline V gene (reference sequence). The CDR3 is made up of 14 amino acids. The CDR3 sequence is CASSSRRGFDEQYF. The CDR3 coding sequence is TGTGCCAGCAGCTCCCGGAGGGGTTTCGACGAGCAGTACTTC.

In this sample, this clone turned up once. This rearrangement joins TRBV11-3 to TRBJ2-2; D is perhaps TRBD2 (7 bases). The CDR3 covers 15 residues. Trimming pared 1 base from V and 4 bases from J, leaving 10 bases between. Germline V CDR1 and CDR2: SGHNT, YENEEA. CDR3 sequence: CASSLAGGATGELFF. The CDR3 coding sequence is TGTGCCAGCAGCTTAGCTGGGGGGGCCACCGGGGAGCTGTTTTTT.

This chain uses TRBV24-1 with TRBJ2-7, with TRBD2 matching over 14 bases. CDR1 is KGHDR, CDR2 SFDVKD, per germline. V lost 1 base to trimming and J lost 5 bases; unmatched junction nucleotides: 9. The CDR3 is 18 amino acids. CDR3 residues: CATSDFRPGTSGRNEQYF. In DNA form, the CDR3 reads TGTGCCACCAGTGATTTTAGGCCGGGGACTAGCGGGAGAAACGAGCAGTACTTC.

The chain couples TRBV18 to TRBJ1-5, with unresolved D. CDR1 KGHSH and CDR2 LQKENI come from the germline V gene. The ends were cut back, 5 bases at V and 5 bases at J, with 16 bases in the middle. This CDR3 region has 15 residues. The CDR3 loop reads CASSKPGAGDQPQHF. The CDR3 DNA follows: TGTGCCAGCTCAAAGCCGGGAGCCGGGGATCAGCCCCAGCATTTT.

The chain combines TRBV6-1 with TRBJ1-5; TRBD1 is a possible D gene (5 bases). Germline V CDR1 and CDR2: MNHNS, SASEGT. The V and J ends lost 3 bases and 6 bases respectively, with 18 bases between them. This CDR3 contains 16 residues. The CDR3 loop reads CASSDKGTGVTQPQHF. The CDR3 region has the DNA TGTGCCAGCAGTGATAAGGGGACGGGGGTAACTCAGCCCCAGCATTTT.

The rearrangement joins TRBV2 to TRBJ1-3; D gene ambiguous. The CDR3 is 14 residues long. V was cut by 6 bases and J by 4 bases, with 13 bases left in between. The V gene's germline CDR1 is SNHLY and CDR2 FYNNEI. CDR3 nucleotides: TGTGCCAGCAGGAGGGAATGGGGAGGAAACACCATATATTTT. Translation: CASRREWGGNTIYF. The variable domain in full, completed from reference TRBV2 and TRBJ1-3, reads EPEVTQTPSHQVTQMGQEVILRCVPISNHLYFYWYRQILGQKVEFLVSFYNNEISEKSEIFDDQFSVERPDGSNFTLKIRSTKLEDSAMYFCASRREWGGNTIYFGEGSWLTVV.

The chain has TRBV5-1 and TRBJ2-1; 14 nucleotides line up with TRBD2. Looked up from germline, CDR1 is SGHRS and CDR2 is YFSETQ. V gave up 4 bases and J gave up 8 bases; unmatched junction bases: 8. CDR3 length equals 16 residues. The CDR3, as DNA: TGCGCCAGCAGCGCCGGGACTAGCGGGAGAAACTATGAGCAGTTCTTC. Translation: CASSAGTSGRNYEQFF. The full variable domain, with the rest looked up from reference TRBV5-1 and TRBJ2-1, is KAGVTQTPRYLIKTRGQQVTLSCSPISGHRSVSWYQQTPGQGLQFLFEYFSETQRNKGNFPGRFSGRQFSNSRSEMNVSTLELGDSALYLCASSAGTSGRNYEQFFGPGTRLTVL.

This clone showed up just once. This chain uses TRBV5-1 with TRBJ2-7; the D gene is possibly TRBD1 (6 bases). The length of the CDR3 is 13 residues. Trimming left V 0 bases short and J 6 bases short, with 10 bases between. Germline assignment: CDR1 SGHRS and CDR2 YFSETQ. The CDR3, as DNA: TGCGCCAGCAGCTTGGCCAGGGGCGGCGAGCAGTACTTC. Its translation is CASSLARGGEQYF.

DNA for the CDR3: TGTGCCAGTAGTATGCGGACAGGGCCAAAGACGAACGAGCAGTACTTC. Protein sequence: CASSMRTGPKTNEQYF. The rearrangement links TRBV19 to TRBJ2-7; the match to TRBD1 covers 8 bases. Germline V gene sequence: CDR1 LNHDA, CDR2 SQIVND (reference sequence). The CDR3 runs 16 residues. Trimming at V came to 3 bases and at J to 5 bases, leaving 12 bases not matched to a gene.

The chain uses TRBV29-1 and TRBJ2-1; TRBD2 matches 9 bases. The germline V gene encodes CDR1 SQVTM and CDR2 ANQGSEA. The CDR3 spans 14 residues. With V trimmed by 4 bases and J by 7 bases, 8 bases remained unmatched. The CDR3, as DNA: TGCAGCGTTGTTCTGGCGGGAGGGCCGAATGAGCAGTTCTTC. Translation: CSVVLAGGPNEQFF.

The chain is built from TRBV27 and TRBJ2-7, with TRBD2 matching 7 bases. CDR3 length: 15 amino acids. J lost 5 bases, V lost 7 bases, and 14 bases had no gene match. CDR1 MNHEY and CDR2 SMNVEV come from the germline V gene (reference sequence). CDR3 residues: CASTQVASGNHEQYF. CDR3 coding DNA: TGTGCCAGCACCCAAGTGGCTAGCGGTAACCACGAGCAGTACTTC.

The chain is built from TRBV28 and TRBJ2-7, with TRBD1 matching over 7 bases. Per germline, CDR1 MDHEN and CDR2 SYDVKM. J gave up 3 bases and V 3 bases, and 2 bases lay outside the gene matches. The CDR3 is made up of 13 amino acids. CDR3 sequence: CASSFTGDYEQYF. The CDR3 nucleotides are TGTGCCAGCAGTTTTACAGGGGACTACGAGCAGTACTTC.

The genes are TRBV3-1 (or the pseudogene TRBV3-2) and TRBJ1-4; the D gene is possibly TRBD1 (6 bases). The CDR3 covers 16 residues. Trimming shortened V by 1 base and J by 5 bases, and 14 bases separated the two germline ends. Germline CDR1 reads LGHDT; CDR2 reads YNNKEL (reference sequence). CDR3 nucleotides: TGTGCCAGCAGCCAAGGGATTTATCAGGGGAATGAAAAACTGTTTTTT. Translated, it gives CASSQGIYQGNEKLFF.

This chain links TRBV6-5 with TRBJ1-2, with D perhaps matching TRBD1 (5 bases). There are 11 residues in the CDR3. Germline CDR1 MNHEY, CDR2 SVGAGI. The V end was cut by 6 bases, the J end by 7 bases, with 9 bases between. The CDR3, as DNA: TGTGCCAGCAGGGGGGAGGGTGGCTACACCTTC. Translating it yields CASRGEGGYTF.

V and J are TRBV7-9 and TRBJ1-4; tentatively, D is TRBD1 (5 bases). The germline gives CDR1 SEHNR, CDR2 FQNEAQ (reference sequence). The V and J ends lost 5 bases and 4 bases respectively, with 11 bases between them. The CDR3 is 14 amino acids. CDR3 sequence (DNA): TGTGCCAGCAGCACCCGACAGCATAATGAAAAACTGTTTTTT. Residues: CASSTRQHNEKLFF.

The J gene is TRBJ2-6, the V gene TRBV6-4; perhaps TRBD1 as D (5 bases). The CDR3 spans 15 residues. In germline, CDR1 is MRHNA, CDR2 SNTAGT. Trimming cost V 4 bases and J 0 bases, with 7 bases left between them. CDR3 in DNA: TGTGCCAGCAGTGCAGGGTACTCTGGGGCCAACGTCCTGACTTTC. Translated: CASSAGYSGANVLTF.

CDR3 DNA: TGTGCCAGCTCACCCTCGTCCAGGGAGGGGGGTTGGACTGAAGCTTTCTTT. The encoded protein is CASSPSSREGGWTEAFF. The chain employs TRBV18 and TRBJ1-1; tentative D call: TRBD1 (6 bases). In germline, CDR1 is KGHSH, CDR2 LQKENI. Between the trimmed V and J ends, which lost 3 bases and 5 bases, there was a span of 22 bases. The CDR3 has 17 residues.

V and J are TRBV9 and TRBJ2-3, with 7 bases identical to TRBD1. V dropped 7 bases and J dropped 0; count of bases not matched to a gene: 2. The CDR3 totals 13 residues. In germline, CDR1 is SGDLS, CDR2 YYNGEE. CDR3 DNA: TGTGCCAGCGCGGACAGGAGCACAGATACGCAGTATTTT. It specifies CASADRSTDTQYF.

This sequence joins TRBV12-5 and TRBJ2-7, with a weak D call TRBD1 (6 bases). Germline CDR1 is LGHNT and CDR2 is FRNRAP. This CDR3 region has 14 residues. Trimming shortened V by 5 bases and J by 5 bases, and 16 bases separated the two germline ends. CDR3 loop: CASGRTGYSDEQYF. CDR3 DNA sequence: TGTGCTAGTGGTCGAACAGGGTACTCGGACGAGCAGTACTTC.

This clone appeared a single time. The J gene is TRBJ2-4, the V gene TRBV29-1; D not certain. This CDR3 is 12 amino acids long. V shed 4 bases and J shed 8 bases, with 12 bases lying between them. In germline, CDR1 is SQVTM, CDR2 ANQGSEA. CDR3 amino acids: CSVVRHGYIQYF. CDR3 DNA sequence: TGCAGCGTTGTTCGCCACGGGTACATTCAGTACTTC.